The following is a T cell receptor beta chain sequence with its context. Its antigen is unknown. The assay was immunoSEQ multiplex PCR, and TCRdb's table has in-frame clones only and misses some. Among 8,500 to 14,000 clones listed, about 70% were seen once. This CDR3 is built from 15 residues. The germline gives CDR1 SGHAT, CDR2 FQDESV (reference sequence). V lost 5 bases, J lost 2 bases, and 16 bases lay in between. This specimen belongs to a study of CD4+ T cells in melanoma. Study outcomes and limitations: CD8+ T cell, macrophage and B cell function reportedly correlated with neoantigen-specific CD4+ T cells. Diverse differentiation states were reported for melanoma neoantigen-specific CD4+ T cells.

The receptor comes from a human donor with melanoma. The chain carries TRBV11-1 and TRBJ2-7, with D possibly being TRBD2 (6 bases). The specimen was cells from a culture (not recorded whether cultured in vitro). The CDR3 sequence is CASSQGGKRTYEQYF. The CDR3 DNA reads TGTGCCAGCAGCCAAGGCGGGAAGCGTACCTACGAGCAGTACTTC. Looking up the rest from reference TRBV11-1 and TRBJ2-7 gives the full variable domain: EAEVAQSPRYKITEKSQAVAFWCDPISGHATLYWYRQILGQGPELLVQFQDESVVDDSQLPKDRFSAERLKGVDSTLKIQPAELGDSAMYLCASSQGGKRTYEQYFGPGTRLTVT.